Listed here are 30 T cell receptor beta chains from one sample, sequenced in a study of T cell clones after liver transplantation (dated by TCRdb to about 2019). The library relied on the immunoSEQ multiplex PCR assay. TCRdb mirrors the immuneACCESS table, restricted to in-frame sequences. Some clones are absent from its copies; in checked studies, under half trace to an unresolved V gene, and the reason for the others is unknown. For this sample the table gives 45,000 to 60,000 clones, of which 86% were detected only once. Roughly 14% of the sample is taken by the ten largest. This material consisted of CD8+ T cells from blood, taken 12 months after liver transplant. The receptors shown here come from a human patient who received a liver transplant. Some T cells seen after a transplant may have their origin in the graft donor.

This sequence joins TRBV19 and TRBJ2-7; the D is unclear. The CDR3 has 14 amino acids. Trimming took 3 bases from V and 0 from J, leaving 9 bases between them. Per the germline V gene, CDR1 is LNHDA and CDR2 is SQIVND (reference sequence). The DNA of the CDR3 is TGTGCCAGTAGTATGGCAGTATCCTCCTACGAGCAGTACTTC. This codes for CASSMAVSSYEQYF.

This clone appeared a few times. The J gene is TRBJ2-6, the V gene TRBV7-3, with a weak D call TRBD1 (5 bases). Germline V gene sequence: CDR1 SGHTA, CDR2 FQGTGA. Trimming removed 5 bases from V and 0 bases from J, with 17 bases in between. This CDR3 has 18 amino acids. The CDR3 region has the DNA TGTGCCAGCAGCCCGCCCCGGAGTACAGGCTCTGGGGCCAACGTCCTGACTTTC. Encoded protein: CASSPPRSTGSGANVLTF. The full variable domain, with the rest looked up from reference TRBV7-3 and TRBJ2-6, is GAGVSQTPSNKVTEKGKYVELRCDPISGHTALYWYRQSLGQGPEFLIYFQGTGAADDSGLPNDRFFAVRPEGSVSTLKIQRTERGDSAVYLCASSPPRSTGSGANVLTFGAGSRLTVL.

This sequence joins TRBV27 and TRBJ2-7; 15 bases line up with TRBD2. This CDR3 has 22 amino acids. With 5 bases clipped from V and 0 bases from J, the junction kept 20 bases outside the gene matches. Germline assignment: CDR1 MNHEY and CDR2 SMNVEV (reference sequence). The CDR3 DNA reads as TGTGCCAGCAGTCCAATACCTGGACCGGGACTAGCGGGAGGCTACGTCTCCTACGAGCAGTACTTC. It codes for CASSPIPGPGLAGGYVSYEQYF.

The chain joins TRBV7-9 to TRBJ2-6; D remains unclear. The CDR3 extends over 17 amino acids. Between the trimmed V and J ends, which lost 0 bases and 5 bases, there was a span of 14 bases. Looked up from germline, CDR1 is SEHNR and CDR2 is FQNEAQ (reference sequence). The CDR3, as DNA: TGTGCCAGCAGCTTAGCAGATCTAACACGGCGGGCCAACGTCCTGACTTTC. This translates into CASSLADLTRRANVLTF.

This clone showed up just a few times. The sample has other DNA sequences that encode this CDR3 too. The J gene is TRBJ2-3, the V gene TRBV28; possible D gene TRBD1, 6 bases. The CDR3 has 14 amino acids. Trimming removed 5 bases from V and 0 bases from J, with 9 bases in between. Germline V gene sequence: CDR1 MDHEN, CDR2 SYDVKM. The CDR3 DNA follows: TGTGCCAGCAGTCTCAGGGGTAGCACAGATACGCAGTATTTT. Its protein is CASSLRGSTDTQYF.

CDR3: CASSFALGQAMNTEAFF. CDR3 sequence (DNA): TGTGCCAGCAGCTTTGCCCTTGGCCAGGCCATGAACACTGAAGCTTTCTTT. The V and J genes are TRBV5-4 and TRBJ1-1; D gene uncertain. The germline CDR1 and CDR2 sequences are SGHNT and YYREEE (reference sequence). Trimming pared 2 bases from V and 0 bases from J, leaving 17 bases between. The length of the CDR3 is 17 residues.

This sequence joins TRBV7-9 and TRBJ2-3; TRBD2 agrees at 7 bases. Germline trimming cut 3 bases from V and 6 bases from J; bases unmatched to any gene: 6. Germline V gene sequence: CDR1 SEHNR, CDR2 FQNEAQ (reference sequence). The length of the CDR3 is 14 residues. The CDR3 sequence is CASSFGLVGDTQYF. In DNA, the CDR3 is TGTGCCAGCAGCTTTGGACTAGTCGGTGATACGCAGTATTTT.

In this sample, this clone turned up once. This chain links TRBV10-2 with TRBJ1-2; TRBD1 matches 10 bases. Per the germline V gene, CDR1 is WSHSY and CDR2 is SAAADI. The J segment lost 8 bases and the V segment lost 6 bases, leaving 6 bases of the junction unmatched. This CDR3 is built from 13 residues. The CDR3, as DNA: TGCGCCAGCAGGACCGGGACAGGGGACGGCTACACCTTC. It is translated as CASRTGTGDGYTF.

The rearrangement uses TRBV28 and TRBJ1-2, with 7 positions matching TRBD1. This CDR3 has 14 amino acids. With 0 bases clipped from V and 6 bases from J, the junction kept 4 bases outside the gene matches. Germline loops: CDR1 MDHEN, CDR2 SYDVKM. CDR3 loop: CASSLWTGFDGYTF. The CDR3, as DNA: TGTGCCAGCAGTTTATGGACAGGGTTTGATGGCTACACCTTC.

The chain joins TRBV2 to TRBJ2-7; D may be TRBD2 (5 bases). Germline-derived CDR1 and CDR2 are SNHLY and FYNNEI. V shed 1 base and J shed 0 bases, with 10 bases lying between them. There are 15 residues in the CDR3. The CDR3 nucleotides read TGTGCCAGCAGTGAAGACGAGGGTTTCTCCTACGAGCAGTACTTC. Its protein is CASSEDEGFSYEQYF.

The genes are TRBV7-9 and TRBJ2-2; TRBD1 aligns across 10 bases. Germline values: CDR1 SEHNR, CDR2 FQNEAQ (reference sequence). With V trimmed by 2 bases and J by 5 bases, 2 bases remained unmatched. The CDR3 consists of 15 residues. This chain's CDR3 is CASSLRTGGTGELFF. CDR3 nucleotides: TGTGCCAGCAGCTTAAGGACAGGGGGAACCGGGGAGCTGTTTTTT.

CDR3 sequence reads: CASSPGSSGNTIYF. The CDR3, as DNA: TGCGCCAGCAGCCCGGGGAGCTCTGGAAACACCATATATTTT. J is TRBJ1-3 and V is TRBV4-3; D unclear. V was clipped by 4 bases and J by 0 bases, with 7 bases between them. Germline loops: CDR1 LGHNA, CDR2 YSLEER. The CDR3 is made up of 14 amino acids.

The rearrangement uses TRBV19 and TRBJ2-7, with D uncertain. Germline CDR1 is LNHDA and CDR2 is SQIVND (reference sequence). Trimming took 5 bases from V and 4 from J, leaving 15 bases between them. The CDR3 is 14 residues long. CDR3 coding DNA: TGTGCCAGTAGTCCGGGCGGACCCTCTTACGAGCAGTACTTC. Its translation: CASSPGGPSYEQYF.

The chain carries TRBV5-8 and TRBJ2-7; TRBD2 agrees at 8 bases. V was pared by 4 bases and J by 2 bases, with 8 bases of the junction left unmatched. Germline assignment: CDR1 SGHTS and CDR2 YDEGEE. The CDR3 has 15 residues. The CDR3 spells CASSIRRGGAYEQYF. CDR3 sequence (DNA): TGTGCCAGCAGCATCCGACGGGGGGGAGCCTACGAGCAGTACTTC.

The chain couples TRBV29-1 to TRBJ2-7, with a possible D match to TRBD1 (6 bases). Germline CDR1 SQVTM, CDR2 ANQGSEA. V shed 5 bases and J shed 5 bases, with 13 bases lying between them. The CDR3 is made up of 12 amino acids. The CDR3 spells CSVSAGENEQYF. The CDR3 region has the DNA TGCAGCGTTTCGGCAGGGGAGAACGAGCAGTACTTC.

The chain employs TRBV19 and TRBJ2-7; 7 positions agree with TRBD1. The V gene end was trimmed by 5 bases and the J gene end by 5 bases; junction bases not matched to a gene: 9. The CDR3 runs to 14 residues. CDR1 and CDR2 (germline): LNHDA, SQIVND (reference sequence). DNA of the CDR3: TGTGCCAGTAGTCCTCCCTGGACAGGCGACGAGCAGTACTTC. It encodes CASSPPWTGDEQYF.

The J gene is TRBJ1-1, the V gene TRBV5-1; D ambiguous. V was cut by 3 bases and J by 2 bases, with 14 bases left in between. The CDR3 runs 15 residues. Germline lookup yields CDR1 SGHRS and CDR2 YFSETQ. CDR3 sequence (DNA): TGCGCCAGCAGCTACAGCCCCTTACCTAACACTGAAGCTTTCTTT. Its protein is CASSYSPLPNTEAFF.

The genes are TRBV14 and TRBJ2-1; TRBD1 might be the D (5 bases). With 1 base removed from V and 0 bases from J, the gap between germline ends came to 13 bases. Per the germline V gene, CDR1 is SGHDN and CDR2 is FVKESK. The length of the CDR3 is 17 residues. This chain's CDR3 is CASSQVNRFSSYNEQFF. CDR3 in DNA: TGTGCCAGCAGCCAAGTAAACAGGTTTAGCTCCTACAATGAGCAGTTCTTC.

The chain carries TRBV19 and TRBJ1-1, with a possible D match to TRBD1 (6 bases). The V gene's germline CDR1 is LNHDA and CDR2 SQIVND (reference sequence). The CDR3 has 14 amino acids. V was cut by 3 bases and J by 5 bases, with 13 bases left in between. The CDR3 DNA reads as TGTGCCAGTAGTATCGCACAGGGAGGGACTGAAGCTTTCTTT. Translating it yields CASSIAQGGTEAFF.

The chain employs TRBV5-1 and TRBJ2-1, with TRBD1 matching over 10 bases. V was pared by 3 bases and J by 5 bases, with 11 bases of the junction left unmatched. Germline CDR1 reads SGHRS; CDR2 reads YFSETQ. The CDR3 is 17 residues long. The CDR3 DNA is TGCGCCAGCAGCTGGGCGACAGGGGGCCCAGGGGACAATGAGCAGTTCTTC. It yields the protein CASSWATGGPGDNEQFF.

The chain couples TRBV11-2 to TRBJ1-2; no clear D. V lost 4 bases and J lost 4, with 10 bases in between. This CDR3 comprises 13 residues. CDR1 is SGHAT, CDR2 FQNNGV, per germline. The CDR3 is CASSSAFTYGYTF. CDR3 coding DNA: TGTGCCAGCAGCTCGGCGTTCACCTATGGCTACACCTTC.

With respect to this clone: Within the sample, other DNA sequences also encode this same CDR3. The chain links TRBV27 to TRBJ2-6; D is unresolved. Germline loops: CDR1 MNHEY, CDR2 SMNVEV (reference sequence). V was trimmed by 6 bases and J by 1 base, leaving 4 bases between them. The CDR3 has 13 amino acids. DNA of the CDR3: TGTGCCAGCAGCCCATCTGGGGCCAACGTCCTGACTTTC. Translating it yields CASSPSGANVLTF.

V is TRBV6-5 and J is TRBJ2-7, with 8 bases fitting TRBD1. Per the germline V gene, CDR1 is MNHEY and CDR2 is SVGAGI. The CDR3 spans 14 residues. J gave up 4 bases and V 2 bases, and 4 bases lay outside the gene matches. The CDR3 region is CASSYRQGMYEQYF. CDR3 DNA sequence: TGTGCCAGCAGTTACCGACAGGGGATGTACGAGCAGTACTTC.

The CDR3 sequence is CASSLGGAFTDTQYF. The CDR3 bases are TGCGCCAGCAGCCTTGGAGGGGCCTTCACAGATACGCAGTATTTT. This chain links TRBV4-1 with TRBJ2-3; a possible D gene is TRBD2 (6 bases). From germline, CDR1 is MGHRA and CDR2 YSYEKL. V was clipped by 4 bases and J by 2 bases, with 13 bases between them. CDR3 length: 15 amino acids.

The chain is built from TRBV30 and TRBJ2-6; D unresolved. This CDR3 spans 14 amino acids. The germline gives CDR1 GTSNPN, CDR2 SVGIG (reference sequence). The germline V and J ends were trimmed by 5 bases and 2 bases, with 10 bases remaining between them. The CDR3 spells CAWGPGTGANVLTF. CDR3 nucleotides: TGTGCCTGGGGGCCGGGCACTGGGGCCAACGTCCTGACTTTC.

The genes are TRBV27 and TRBJ1-1; possibly TRBD1 for D (5 bases). Germline assignment: CDR1 MNHEY and CDR2 SMNVEV (reference sequence). The CDR3 has 13 residues. V lost 8 bases, J lost 4 bases, and 14 bases lay in between. This CDR3 reads CASRAGVGTEAFF. The CDR3 nucleotides are TGTGCCAGCCGGGCGGGGGTGGGCACTGAAGCTTTCTTT.

V usage is TRBV7-8 and J usage is TRBJ1-5; D may be TRBD1 (6 bases). V lost 1 base to trimming and J lost 7 bases, with 8 bases between them. The V gene's germline CDR1 is SGHVS and CDR2 FQNEAQ. The CDR3 is made up of 13 amino acids. In DNA form, the CDR3 reads TGTGCCAGCAGCTTAGAAGGGGGACAGCCCCAGCATTTT. Translated: CASSLEGGQPQHF.

The chain combines TRBV4-3 with TRBJ1-2; maybe TRBD1 (6 bases). Trimming pared 3 bases from V and 4 bases from J, leaving 15 bases between. CDR3 size: 15 residues. Germline lookup yields CDR1 LGHNA and CDR2 YSLEER. CDR3 region: CASSQGGGGSYGYTF. The CDR3 bases are TGCGCCAGCAGCCAGGGGGGAGGGGGAAGCTATGGCTACACCTTC.

This chain uses TRBV5-1 with TRBJ2-7; maybe TRBD2 (7 bases). The CDR3 is made up of 14 amino acids. Germline V lookup: CDR1 SGHRS, CDR2 YFSETQ. V was cut by 4 bases and J by 3 bases, with 14 bases left in between. CDR3 protein: CASSPYREGYEQYF. Written as DNA, the CDR3 is TGCGCCAGCAGCCCCTACAGGGAGGGCTACGAGCAGTACTTC.

The chain links TRBV7-9 to TRBJ2-5, with D possibly matching TRBD2 (6 bases). In germline, CDR1 is SEHNR, CDR2 FQNEAQ (reference sequence). V lost 5 bases and J lost 4, with 20 bases in between. The CDR3 spans 16 residues. CDR3 loop: CASSVLRGGLGETQYF. CDR3 DNA: TGTGCCAGCAGCGTTCTGCGGGGAGGATTGGGAGAGACCCAGTACTTC.